This entry lists 10 T cell receptor beta chains sequenced from one sample in a study of PD-1 blockade in classical Hodgkin lymphoma. Time point specified: cycle 4 day 1 (C4D1), after 5 to 7 weeks of nivolumab. There was relapse after autologous stem cell transplantation in every patient, and there was variation in brentuximab vedotin exposure. The data were produced by immunoSEQ multiplex PCR, yet TCRdb's version contains in-frame clones alone and is incomplete. This table holds some 93,000 clones, about three quarters found once. The sequenced sample was peripheral blood mononuclear cells (PBMCs), obtained before the fourth cycle of nivolumab. The receptors stem from a human donor with classical Hodgkin lymphoma.

The J gene is TRBJ2-3, the V gene TRBV10-1; 11 bases align to TRBD2. CDR1 is WNHNN, CDR2 SYGVQD, per germline (reference sequence). CDR3 length: 16 residues. The V gene end was trimmed by 6 bases and the J gene end by 2 bases; junction bases not matched to a gene: 7. The CDR3 region has the DNA TGCGCCAGCAGCCGGGGACTAGCGGATTTCACAGATACGCAGTATTTT. This sequence encodes CASSRGLADFTDTQYF.

The V call is TRBV4-1, the J call TRBJ2-2; 10 bases align to TRBD2. The germline CDR1 and CDR2 sequences are MGHRA and YSYEKL. The V segment lost 0 bases and the J segment 9 bases; nucleotides outside the gene matches: 16. This CDR3 has 19 residues. For the CDR3, the DNA is TGCGCCAGCAGCCAAGATCCCGCGGCTAGCGGGAGAACTCGTCGGGAGCTGTTTTTT. Translation: CASSQDPAASGRTRRELFF.

This clone has a handful of counts. This chain links TRBV4-3 with TRBJ1-4; D remains unclear. The CDR3 runs to 17 residues. From germline, CDR1 is LGHNA and CDR2 YSLEER. With 0 bases removed from V and 7 bases from J, the gap between germline ends came to 18 bases. In DNA form, the CDR3 reads TGCGCCAGCAGCCAAGATGTCGGCCTCCTAGGTACTGAAAAACTGTTTTTT. This sequence encodes CASSQDVGLLGTEKLFF.

The CDR3 nucleotides read TGTGCCAGTAGCCTGACTAGCGGGGGGGCCGGGAGCTCCTACAATGAGCAGTTCTTC. As protein: CASSLTSGGAGSSYNEQFF. The chain joins TRBV19 to TRBJ2-1; TRBD2 aligns across 14 bases. The V gene end was trimmed by 6 bases and the J gene end by 0 bases; junction bases not matched to a gene: 10. The V gene's germline CDR1 is LNHDA and CDR2 SQIVND (reference sequence). This CDR3 spans 19 amino acids.

The V call is TRBV30, the J call TRBJ1-2; D perhaps matches TRBD1 (5 bases). The germline V gene encodes CDR1 GTSNPN and CDR2 SVGIG (reference sequence). The CDR3 contains 16 residues. Trimming took 0 bases from V and 4 from J, leaving 18 bases between them. The CDR3 region is CAWSVWPGQGTYGYTF. DNA of the CDR3: TGTGCCTGGAGTGTGTGGCCGGGGCAGGGCACCTATGGCTACACCTTC.

The chain recombines TRBV14 with TRBJ2-5; TRBD2 agrees at 7 bases. The J segment lost 5 bases and the V segment lost 6 bases, leaving 9 bases of the junction unmatched. The CDR3 spans 14 residues. In germline, CDR1 is SGHDN, CDR2 FVKESK. The CDR3 coding sequence is TGTGCCAGCAGGGGCCGGGGGGTTCAGGAGACCCAGTACTTC. This gives the protein CASRGRGVQETQYF.

The sample holds one count of this clone. The chain couples TRBV18 to TRBJ2-3; 11 bases are a match to TRBD2. J was trimmed by 3 bases and V by 3 bases; bases with no gene match: 2. The CDR3 loop spans 15 amino acids. CDR1 KGHSH and CDR2 LQKENI come from the germline V gene. CDR3 region: CASSPLAGGTDTQYF. In nucleotides, the CDR3 is TGTGCCAGCTCACCTCTAGCGGGGGGAACAGATACGCAGTATTTT.

V usage is TRBV4-3 and J usage is TRBJ2-3, with D uncertain. V lost 1 base, J lost 0 bases, and 8 bases lay in between. CDR3 length equals 15 residues. The germline V gene encodes CDR1 LGHNA and CDR2 YSLEER. CDR3 DNA sequence: TGCGCCAGCAGCCAAGTTGTTGGGAGCACAGATACGCAGTATTTT. This encodes CASSQVVGSTDTQYF.

Regarding this clone: Other DNA variants within this sample encode the same CDR3. This chain connects TRBV28 to TRBJ1-2, with D hard to call. The germline gives CDR1 MDHEN, CDR2 SYDVKM. Trimming took off 2 bases at V and 8 bases at J, with 9 bases between the two ends. This CDR3 region has 12 residues. The CDR3 loop reads CASSLRGYGYTF. The CDR3 nucleotides read TGTGCCAGCAGTTTACGGGGATACGGCTACACCTTC.

This clone turned up a few times. The CDR3 here is CASSYSAGSGQPQHF. The CDR3 bases are TGTGCCAGCAGTTACTCGGCAGGTTCGGGTCAGCCCCAGCATTTT. The chain couples TRBV6-5 to TRBJ1-5; D is ambiguous. The germline gives CDR1 MNHEY, CDR2 SVGAGI. The V gene lost 0 bases and the J gene lost 6 bases, with 12 bases spanning the gap. The CDR3 spans 15 residues.